The next 21 T cell receptor beta chains were all read from a single sample in a study of T cells in Graves' hyperthyroidism and ophthalmopathy. TCR beta CDR3 regions were amplified from RNA transcripts. The HTBI set primed first-round TCR CDR3 RT-PCR. Via MiXCR, TCRdb re-called the multiplex PCR reads, giving one row per CDR3 protein. The sample lists 500,000 to 800,000 distinct CDR3 sequences, approximately 14% seen once, with approximately 13% in the top ten. The sequenced sample was blood. All receptors come from a woman aged 50 to 60 with Graves' ophthalmopathy.

The sample holds a few counts of this clonotype. V and J are TRBV5-5 and TRBJ2-1, with 7 positions matching TRBD2. The CDR3 sequence is 13 residues long. V lost 0 bases, J lost 9 bases, and 3 bases stayed unmatched. CDR1 and CDR2 from the germline V gene are SGHKS and YYEKEE (reference sequence). CDR3 in DNA: TGTGCCAGCAGCTTGGGGACTAGGGTTGAGCAGTTCTTC. It translates to CASSLGTRVEQFF. The full variable domain, in which reference TRBV5-5 and TRBJ2-1 provide the parts outside the CDR3, is DAGVTQSPTHLIKTRGQQVTLRCSPISGHKSVSWYQQVLGQGPQFIFQYYEKEERGRGNFPDRFSARQFPNYSSELNVNALLLGDSALYLCASSLGTRVEQFFGPGTRLTVL.

CDR3 nucleotides: TGCAGTGCTAGAGTCGGGCCTAACTCCTACGAGCAGTACTTC. Residues: CSARVGPNSYEQYF. This chain links TRBV20-1 with TRBJ2-7, with unresolved D. The V end lost 1 base, the J end lost 0 bases, and 10 bases lay between the germline ends. The germline V gene has CDR1 DFQATT and CDR2 SNEGSKA (reference sequence). The CDR3 is made up of 14 amino acids.

This clonotype was seen more than once but under ten times. This chain connects TRBV27 to TRBJ2-4, with TRBD2 identical over 9 bases. V lost 2 bases to trimming and J lost 7 bases; unmatched junction nucleotides: 9. The CDR3 contains 16 residues. Germline CDR1 is MNHEY and CDR2 is SMNVEV (reference sequence). In DNA form, the CDR3 reads TGTGCCAGCAGTTTAGTCCCTAGCGGGATCGCCAACATTCAGTACTTC. It codes for CASSLVPSGIANIQYF.

This clonotype has a count of ten or more. As DNA, the CDR3 is TGTGCCAGCAGGAGTAGACAGGGGGCCTCTGAAGCTTTCTTT. Encoded protein: CASRSRQGASEAFF. The chain recombines TRBV2 with TRBJ1-1, with 10 nucleotides matching TRBD1. J lost 6 bases, V lost 6 bases, and 7 bases had no gene match. This CDR3 contains 14 residues. Germline CDR1 is SNHLY and CDR2 is FYNNEI. Using reference TRBV2 and TRBJ1-1 for the parts outside the CDR3, the full variable domain is EPEVTQTPSHQVTQMGQEVILRCVPISNHLYFYWYRQILGQKVEFLVSFYNNEISEKSEIFDDQFSVERPDGSNFTLKIRSTKLEDSAMYFCASRSRQGASEAFFGQGTRLTVV.

To note about this clonotype: A much larger clone differs by one base, so this may be a read error. The rearrangement links TRBV12-3 or TRBV12-4 to TRBJ1-6; D unresolved. This CDR3 is 15 amino acids long. The CDR3 DNA reads as TGTGCCAGCAGTTTAGTTGCGGGGAGGAATTCACCCCCCCACTTT. Amino acids: CASSLVAGRNSPPHF.

In regard to this clonotype: The junction departs from the called germline gene at one end, perhaps through a read error. The rearrangement links TRBV5-5 to TRBJ2-1; 7 bases are a match to TRBD2. The CDR3 runs to 16 residues. CDR1 is SGHKS and CDR2 is YYEKEE in the germline V gene (reference sequence). The CDR3: CASSRIAGPSYNEQFF. The CDR3 DNA is TGCGCCAGCAGCCGGATAGCGGGCCCTTCCTACAATGAGCAGTTCTTC.

This clonotype showed up just once. The rearrangement uses TRBV20-1 and TRBJ2-7, with TRBD2 matching 9 bases. Trimming removed 5 bases from V and 3 bases from J; junction bases left unmatched: 17. The CDR3 is made up of 17 amino acids. The V gene's germline CDR1 is DFQATT and CDR2 SNEGSKA (reference sequence). CDR3 nucleotide sequence: TGCAGTGCTTTAGGAGCGGGAGGCCTAGGTAGGGACTACGAGCAGTACTTC. It is translated as CSALGAGGLGRDYEQYF.

Many counts were recorded for this clonotype. This chain connects TRBV27 to TRBJ2-3, with 7 bases lining up with TRBD2. Losses at the gene ends were 6 bases for V and 4 bases for J; bases not matched to a gene: 16. The CDR3 is 17 residues long. Germline assignment: CDR1 MNHEY and CDR2 SMNVEV (reference sequence). DNA for the CDR3: TGTGCCAGCAGCCCAGTCAGCGGGACGATTAGCGCAGATACGCAGTATTTT. It yields the protein CASSPVSGTISADTQYF.

Points on this clonotype: A much larger clone differs by one base, so this may be a read error. The chain combines TRBV2 with TRBJ1-5, with D possibly being TRBD1 (5 bases). The CDR3 is made up of 16 amino acids. V lost 2 bases to trimming and J lost 6 bases, with 17 bases between them. Germline-derived CDR1 and CDR2 are SNHLY and FYNNEI. In DNA form, the CDR3 reads TGTGCCAGCAGTGAAACGAGGACATGGGGCGGTCAGCCCCAGCATTTT. Residues: CASSETRTWGGQPQHF.

This chain joins TRBV6-2 or TRBV6-3 and TRBJ2-3, with D maybe TRBD2 (5 bases). Germline CDR1 and CDR2: MNHEY and SVGEGT. Between the trimmed V and J ends, which lost 4 bases and 0 bases, there was a span of 11 bases. This CDR3 has 15 residues. This chain's CDR3 is CASSWWERSTDTQYF. The CDR3 nucleotides read TGTGCCAGCAGTTGGTGGGAGAGGAGCACAGATACGCAGTATTTT.

There are many counts of this clonotype. V is TRBV20-1 and J is TRBJ2-5; 13 positions agree with TRBD2. CDR3 length equals 14 residues. Per the germline V gene, CDR1 is DFQATT and CDR2 is SNEGSKA (reference sequence). Trimming removed 6 bases from V and 3 bases from J; junction bases left unmatched: 4. The CDR3 here is CSATGLAGEETQYF. CDR3 sequence (DNA): TGCAGTGCCACAGGACTAGCGGGAGAAGAGACCCAGTACTTC.

This clonotype was counted at least ten times. The chain uses TRBV28 and TRBJ1-6; the D is unclear. The CDR3 is 14 amino acids. Trimming took off 5 bases at V and 10 bases at J, with 15 bases between the two ends. CDR1 is MDHEN and CDR2 is SYDVKM in the germline V gene. CDR3 nucleotides: TGTGCCAGCAGTCCCCAGAGAGCAGAATCACCCCTCCACTTT. Translation: CASSPQRAESPLHF.

The chain couples TRBV7-9 to TRBJ1-6; D is unclear. Trimming removed 2 bases at V and 5 bases at J, with 10 bases between. The CDR3 covers 15 residues. Per germline, CDR1 SEHNR and CDR2 FQNEAQ (reference sequence). The CDR3 bases are TGTGCCAGCAGCTTAAACGGACTGAATAATTCACCCCTCCACTTT. It is translated as CASSLNGLNNSPLHF.

In its sample, this clonotype was seen a few times. The V and J genes are TRBV19 and TRBJ2-1, with 15 nucleotides matching TRBD2. The length of the CDR3 is 15 residues. Trimming took 7 bases from V and 9 from J; bases not matched to a gene: 7. Per germline, CDR1 LNHDA and CDR2 SQIVND (reference sequence). CDR3 sequence reads: CASNGLAGGPGEQFF. The CDR3 DNA reads TGTGCCAGTAATGGACTAGCGGGAGGGCCGGGTGAGCAGTTCTTC.

The chain carries TRBV27 and TRBJ2-1, with 13 bases fitting TRBD2. Germline lookup yields CDR1 MNHEY and CDR2 SMNVEV (reference sequence). The CDR3 runs 17 residues. Losses at the gene ends were 0 bases for V and 9 bases for J; bases not matched to a gene: 8. CDR3 DNA: TGTGCCAGCAGTTTATCAATACTAGCGGGAGGGCCCAGTGAGCAGTTCTTC. Amino acids: CASSLSILAGGPSEQFF.

This clonotype was observed many times. The rearrangement uses TRBV6-2 or TRBV6-3 and TRBJ1-2; no definite D call. This CDR3 comprises 16 residues. Germline CDR1 MNHEY, CDR2 SVGEGT. V was clipped by 5 bases and J by 3 bases, with 19 bases between them. The chain's CDR3 is CASSPTRSGTYYGYTF. CDR3 coding DNA: TGTGCCAGCAGTCCGACCAGGAGCGGAACGTACTATGGCTACACCTTC.

This clonotype was counted at least ten times. The chain is built from TRBV11-2 and TRBJ2-7, with 13 bases matching TRBD2. Trimming at V came to 1 base and at J to 5 bases, leaving 2 bases not matched to a gene. This CDR3 comprises 15 residues. Germline V gene data show CDR1 as SGHAT and CDR2 as FQNNGV. The CDR3, as DNA: TGTGCCAGCAGCTTAGGGACTAGCGGGAGAAACGAGCAGTACTTC. It codes for CASSLGTSGRNEQYF. Full variable domain (missing parts from reference TRBV11-2 and TRBJ2-7): EAGVAQSPRYKIIEKRQSVAFWCNPISGHATLYWYQQILGQGPKLLIQFQNNGVVDDSQLPKDRFSAERLKGVDSTLKIQPAKLEDSAVYLCASSLGTSGRNEQYFGPGTRLTVT.

This clonotype was found many times. The chain uses TRBV28 and TRBJ1-1; D perhaps matches TRBD1 (5 bases). The CDR3 has 16 residues. Per germline, CDR1 MDHEN and CDR2 SYDVKM. V was trimmed by 5 bases and J by 1 base, leaving 17 bases between them. The CDR3 sequence is CASSQPPGGRNTEAFF. The CDR3 DNA is TGTGCCAGCAGTCAACCGCCGGGGGGTAGGAACACTGAAGCTTTCTTT.

This clonotype has at least ten counts. The DNA for the CDR3 is TGTGCCAGCAGTTCGTTAGGACTAGCGGAGACCTACGAGCAGTACTTC. This codes for CASSSLGLAETYEQYF. V and J are TRBV28 and TRBJ2-7, with 10 bases lining up with TRBD2. Germline V gene sequence: CDR1 MDHEN, CDR2 SYDVKM. Trimming cost V 4 bases and J 2 bases; bases outside gene matches: 8. The CDR3 covers 16 residues.

This clonotype was seen repeatedly, ten times or more. The genes are TRBV29-1 and TRBJ1-3, with D uncertain. V lost 1 base and J 0 bases, leaving 13 bases between the germline ends. The CDR3 has 16 amino acids. Germline-derived CDR1 and CDR2 are SQVTM and ANQGSEA. CDR3 amino acids: CSVEGDASSSGNTIYF. CDR3 nucleotides: TGCAGCGTTGAAGGTGACGCCTCCAGCTCTGGAAACACCATATATTTT.

This clonotype was seen at least ten times. V usage is TRBV2 and J usage is TRBJ2-1; 12 positions agree with TRBD2. From germline, CDR1 is SNHLY and CDR2 FYNNEI. This CDR3 comprises 16 residues. J gave up 4 bases and V 6 bases, and 7 bases lay outside the gene matches. CDR3 in amino acids: CASRPTGTSGYNEQFF. For the CDR3, the DNA is TGTGCCAGCAGACCCACCGGGACTAGCGGGTACAATGAGCAGTTCTTC. The full variable domain, in which reference TRBV2 and TRBJ2-1 provide the parts outside the CDR3, is EPEVTQTPSHQVTQMGQEVILRCVPISNHLYFYWYRQILGQKVEFLVSFYNNEISEKSEIFDDQFSVERPDGSNFTLKIRSTKLEDSAMYFCASRPTGTSGYNEQFFGPGTRLTVL.